This entry lists 26 T cell receptor beta chains sequenced from one sample in a study of blood T cells in healthy people across ages. It was with a sample-barcoded 5' primer and a J-beta primer mix that a second PCR of roughly 7 to 12 cycles was run. TCRdb called the 5' RACE reads again in MiXCR, with one record for every CDR3 protein. The sample yields around 1.5 million distinct CDR3 sequences, around 59% seen once. The sample comprised blood. The source of these receptors is a man aged 18 to 30 in good health.

The chain couples TRBV5-1 to TRBJ2-2, with a possible D match to TRBD2 (6 bases). This CDR3 has 15 residues. From germline, CDR1 is SGHRS and CDR2 YFSETQ. V lost 0 bases and J lost 6, with 12 bases in between. The CDR3 reads CASSLAAGPAGELFF. CDR3 bases: TGCGCCAGCAGCTTGGCGGCGGGGCCGGCCGGGGAGCTGTTTTTT.

The chain carries TRBV29-1 and TRBJ2-7, with D unresolved. Germline V gene lookup returns CDR1 SQVTM and CDR2 ANQGSEA. The CDR3 runs to 11 residues. Trimming took 4 bases from V and 5 from J, leaving 9 bases between them. Written as DNA, the CDR3 is TGCAGCGTTGGAGTTGGGCACGAGCAGTACTTC. Amino acid sequence: CSVGVGHEQYF.

The CDR3 nucleotides are TGCGCCAGCAGCTCCCAGGGAGGGCTTCATGAGCAGTACTTC. Translation: CASSSQGGLHEQYF. The J gene is TRBJ2-7, the V gene TRBV5-1, with TRBD2 matching over 7 bases. V dropped 3 bases and J dropped 7; count of bases not matched to a gene: 10. Per germline, CDR1 SGHRS and CDR2 YFSETQ. The CDR3 extends over 14 amino acids.

In its sample, this clonotype was seen once. In DNA, the CDR3 is TGTGCCAGCAGCTTGGAGTCTCAGGGGCCTTACTATGGCTACACCTTC. Protein: CASSLESQGPYYGYTF. The rearrangement uses TRBV5-6 and TRBJ1-2, with a possible D match to TRBD1 (6 bases). Germline loops: CDR1 SGHDT, CDR2 YYEEEE. The germline V and J ends were trimmed by 0 bases and 3 bases, with 15 bases remaining between them. The CDR3 totals 16 residues.

This clonotype was seen more than once but under ten times. The chain has TRBV12-3 or TRBV12-4 and TRBJ2-7; D possibly corresponds to TRBD1 (6 bases). V dropped 6 bases and J dropped 0 bases, with 18 bases sitting between them. The CDR3 runs 16 residues. The CDR3 protein is CASSPWSGTSSYEQYF. The CDR3 DNA reads as TGTGCCAGCAGCCCTTGGTCGGGGACAAGCTCCTACGAGCAGTACTTC.

A word on this clonotype: It is unclear where the CDR3 begins or ends on the DNA, so no DNA is shown, and the CDR3 is as TCRdb lists it. The gene calls are TRBV7-5 and TRBJ2-1. TRBV7-5 is noted as a pseudogene. Termini included, the CDR3 measures 14 amino acids. The CDR3 here is CISVSEASNNEQFF.

This chain links TRBV6-5 with TRBJ2-1, with D perhaps matching TRBD1 or TRBD2 (6 bases each). Trimming took 7 bases from V and 15 from J, leaving 16 bases between them. CDR3 length: 11 amino acids. Per germline, CDR1 MNHEY and CDR2 SVGAGI. The CDR3 DNA reads TGTGCCAGCAACTGGGGGGCGTCGATGTTCTTC. The encoded protein is CASNWGASMFF.

J is TRBJ2-7 and V is TRBV27; D uncertain. V lost 2 bases and J lost 2, with 10 bases in between. CDR3 length: 14 residues. Germline CDR1 and CDR2: MNHEY and SMNVEV (reference sequence). In DNA, the CDR3 is TGTGCCAGCAGTTTAACAGTCACCGCCTACGAGCAGTACTTC. Its translation: CASSLTVTAYEQYF.

This chain uses TRBV7-6 with TRBJ2-5, with D perhaps being TRBD1 or TRBD2 (5 bases each). Trimming removed 3 bases from V and 2 bases from J, with 16 bases in between. Looked up from germline, CDR1 is SGHVS and CDR2 is FNYEAQ. CDR3 length: 16 amino acids. The CDR3 here is CASSFGLGTSQETQYF. CDR3 coding DNA: TGTGCCAGCAGCTTTGGCCTTGGGACCTCGCAAGAGACCCAGTACTTC.

This clonotype was observed a few times. The chain employs TRBV27 and TRBJ2-2; 10 positions match TRBD2. Trimming cost V 5 bases and J 2 bases; bases outside gene matches: 8. The CDR3 spans 17 residues. Looked up from germline, CDR1 is MNHEY and CDR2 is SMNVEV (reference sequence). The CDR3 sequence: CASSLKAGGTNTGELFF. In nucleotides, the CDR3 is TGTGCCAGCAGTCTTAAAGCGGGGGGGACCAACACCGGGGAGCTGTTTTTT.

This clonotype occurred a few times. The chain carries TRBV4-1 and TRBJ1-4; perhaps TRBD1 as D (5 bases). With 0 bases removed from V and 7 bases from J, the gap between germline ends came to 15 bases. The CDR3 consists of 16 residues. Looked up from germline, CDR1 is MGHRA and CDR2 is YSYEKL. The CDR3 bases are TGCGCCAGCAGCCAAGAATTGGCAGGGAGGGGTGAAAAACTGTTTTTT. It is translated as CASSQELAGRGEKLFF.

This clonotype was observed a handful of times. The chain is built from TRBV6-2 or TRBV6-3 and TRBJ1-2; tentative D call: TRBD1 (6 bases). The CDR3 sequence is 14 residues long. Germline lookup yields CDR1 MNHEY and CDR2 SVGEGT. V was cut by 7 bases and J by 3 bases, with 15 bases left in between. The CDR3 DNA sequence: TGTGCCAGCACTTTGACAGGAGGGGACTATGGCTACACCTTC. Amino acid sequence: CASTLTGGDYGYTF.

The chain joins TRBV5-5 to TRBJ1-2; 9 bases are shared with TRBD1. V gave up 2 bases and J gave up 0 bases; unmatched junction bases: 11. The CDR3 has 18 residues. Per the germline V gene, CDR1 is SGHKS and CDR2 is YYEKEE (reference sequence). The DNA of the CDR3 is TGTGCCAGCAGCTTTCGGGACAGGGATTATTTAGCTAACTATGGCTACACCTTC. It encodes CASSFRDRDYLANYGYTF.

The rearrangement joins TRBV9 to TRBJ1-1; D is ambiguous. There are 16 residues in the CDR3. In germline, CDR1 is SGDLS, CDR2 YYNGEE. Trimming took 0 bases from V and 1 from J, leaving 13 bases between them. CDR3 loop: CASSVDMGDTNTEAFF. The CDR3 coding sequence is TGTGCCAGCAGCGTAGATATGGGCGACACGAACACTGAAGCTTTCTTT.

The chain joins TRBV10-3 to TRBJ1-1; D uncertain. From germline, CDR1 is ENHRY and CDR2 SYGVKD. V gave up 0 bases and J gave up 0 bases, with 8 bases separating them. The CDR3 contains 15 residues. The CDR3 is CAISESREMNTEAFF. The DNA for the CDR3 is TGTGCCATCAGTGAGTCTCGGGAAATGAACACTGAAGCTTTCTTT.

This chain links TRBV2 with TRBJ2-1, with D unresolved. Looked up from germline, CDR1 is SNHLY and CDR2 is FYNNEI. This CDR3 has 10 residues. The V gene lost 5 bases and the J gene lost 15 bases, with 11 bases spanning the gap. The CDR3: CASSMAGMFF. The CDR3 bases are TGTGCCAGCAGTATGGCTGGGATGTTCTTC.

Only a few counts were recorded for this clonotype. The chain combines TRBV10-3 with TRBJ2-3; unclear D gene. CDR3 length equals 14 residues. Trimming left V 8 bases short and J 1 base short, with 13 bases between. Germline values: CDR1 ENHRY, CDR2 SYGVKD. CDR3 sequence (DNA): TGTGCCATCCGTGGGGTGGGCGGCACAGATACGCAGTATTTT. Protein product: CAIRGVGGTDTQYF.

The chain is built from TRBV5-1 and TRBJ2-3; D possibly corresponds to TRBD2 (5 bases). Germline assignment: CDR1 SGHRS and CDR2 YFSETQ. The ends were cut back, 3 bases at V and 1 base at J, with 9 bases in the middle. The CDR3 sequence is 14 residues long. The CDR3 nucleotides read TGCGCCAGCAGCTGGACTGCTGGCACAGATACGCAGTATTTT. Translating gives CASSWTAGTDTQYF. The entire variable domain, with the rest obtained from reference TRBV5-1 and TRBJ2-3, is as follows: KAGVTQTPRYLIKTRGQQVTLSCSPISGHRSVSWYQQTPGQGLQFLFEYFSETQRNKGNFPGRFSGRQFSNSRSEMNVSTLELGDSALYLCASSWTAGTDTQYFGPGTRLTVL.

This clonotype occurred a few times. This sequence joins TRBV5-8 and TRBJ2-1; D gene ambiguous. V was trimmed by 4 bases and J by 3 bases, leaving 17 bases between them. CDR3 length equals 16 residues. Germline loops: CDR1 SGHTS, CDR2 YDEGEE. The CDR3 coding sequence is TGTGCCAGCAGCGCCCCCCCAAGAGGAAACTACAATGAGCAGTTCTTC. It encodes CASSAPPRGNYNEQFF.

This clonotype was found a few times. The chain couples TRBV27 to TRBJ2-7; D is uncertain. Germline assignment: CDR1 MNHEY and CDR2 SMNVEV (reference sequence). Trimming shortened V by 0 bases and J by 2 bases, and 8 bases separated the two germline ends. The CDR3 contains 14 residues. The CDR3 DNA is TGTGCCAGCAGTTTATCCCACGAAGCCTACGAGCAGTACTTC. Translating gives CASSLSHEAYEQYF.

This clonotype was detected only a few times. The chain is built from TRBV7-2 and TRBJ2-2; 8 nucleotides match TRBD2. The CDR3 loop spans 15 amino acids. The V gene's germline CDR1 is SGHTA and CDR2 FQGNSA. The trim removed 5 bases at V and 3 bases at J, leaving 5 bases unmatched. The CDR3 DNA follows: TGTGCCAGCAGCATGTTAGCGGGATACACCGGGGAGCTGTTTTTT. Protein sequence: CASSMLAGYTGELFF.

The chain links TRBV4-2 to TRBJ1-2; 7 bases fit TRBD1. Losses at the gene ends were 9 bases for V and 3 bases for J; bases not matched to a gene: 10. Per the germline V gene, CDR1 is LGHNA and CDR2 is YNFKEQ. This CDR3 comprises 14 residues. In nucleotides, the CDR3 is TGTGCCAGTAGCTGCAGGGGGGGCGACTATGGCTACACCTTC. It encodes CASSCRGGDYGYTF.

The chain employs TRBV4-2 and TRBJ1-6; D is undetermined. Germline V gives CDR1 LGHNA, CDR2 YNFKEQ. This CDR3 comprises 16 residues. V lost 1 base and J 5 bases, leaving 12 bases between the germline ends. In DNA, the CDR3 is TGTGCCAGCAGCCAAGTCGGGTATTGGAATAATTCACCCCTCCACTTT. Its protein product is CASSQVGYWNNSPLHF.

Notes on this clonotype: A much more abundant neighbour one base away suggests this may be a read error. The V and J genes are TRBV10-3 and TRBJ1-5; D not certain. The CDR3 spans 14 residues. Germline values: CDR1 ENHRY, CDR2 SYGVKD. CDR3 DNA: TGTGCCATCGGTGAGCCAGGTGACAATCAGCCCCAGCATTTT. This encodes CAIGEPGDNQPQHF.

V is TRBV12-3 or TRBV12-4 and J is TRBJ2-7, with unresolved D. CDR3 length equals 13 residues. The V end lost 1 base, the J end lost 6 bases, and 10 bases lay between the germline ends. The CDR3 is CASSLVSIGEQYF. The CDR3 nucleotides read TGTGCCAGCAGTTTAGTATCAATAGGCGAGCAGTACTTC.

The chain couples TRBV4-1 to TRBJ2-7; tentative D call: TRBD1 (6 bases). Germline loops: CDR1 MGHRA, CDR2 YSYEKL. This CDR3 region has 16 residues. V lost 2 bases and J lost 0, with 14 bases in between. CDR3 coding DNA: TGCGCCAGCAGCCAACCGAGAACAGGGCTCTCCTACGAGCAGTACTTC. As protein: CASSQPRTGLSYEQYF.